A single sample gave rise to the 17 T cell receptor beta chains below, sequenced in a study of somatic mutations in cytotoxic T cells in rheumatoid arthritis. Produced via immunoSEQ multiplex PCR; TCRdb's table is partial and in-frame only. The sample shows 9,500 to 15,000 clones, 70% to 80% of them seen only once. The sample was CD8+ T cells sorted from blood. Receptors originate from a man aged 45-65 years in good health.

The rearrangement links TRBV7-9 to TRBJ2-3, with TRBD1 matching over 9 bases. Germline CDR1 SEHNR, CDR2 FQNEAQ (reference sequence). The V segment lost 11 bases and the J segment 4 bases; nucleotides outside the gene matches: 10. The CDR3 totals 14 residues. The CDR3 loop is CAAGQGKWADTQYF. The DNA for the CDR3 is TGTGCCGCCGGACAGGGGAAATGGGCAGATACGCAGTATTTT.

The V and J genes are TRBV7-9 and TRBJ2-1; TRBD2 might be the D (7 bases). CDR1 and CDR2 from the germline V gene are SEHNR and FQNEAQ (reference sequence). CDR3 length equals 15 residues. V was pared by 7 bases and J by 1 base, with 14 bases between. This CDR3 is CASTGAGASYNEQFF. DNA of the CDR3: TGTGCCAGCACCGGGGCGGGGGCGTCCTACAATGAGCAGTTCTTC. Looking up the rest from reference TRBV7-9 and TRBJ2-1 gives the full variable domain: DTGVSQNPRHKITKRGQNVTFRCDPISEHNRLYWYRQTLGQGPEFLTYFQNEAQLEKSRLLSDRFSAERPKGSFSTLEIQRTEQGDSAMYLCASTGAGASYNEQFFGPGTRLTVL.

The chain recombines TRBV14 with TRBJ2-7, with no clear D. V was shortened by 4 bases and J by 4 bases, with 11 bases between the two germline ends. Germline loops: CDR1 SGHDN, CDR2 FVKESK. CDR3 length: 13 residues. The CDR3 coding sequence is TGTGCCAGCAGCCCCCTCTCGGATTACGAGCAGTACTTC. Encoded protein: CASSPLSDYEQYF.

The V call is TRBV6-5, the J call TRBJ2-2; either TRBD1 or TRBD2 may supply D (5 bases each). Germline CDR1 and CDR2: MNHEY and SVGAGI. Trimming pared 7 bases from V and 7 bases from J, leaving 13 bases between. The CDR3 runs 13 residues. The CDR3 DNA is TGTGCCAGCAATTTAGGGGACGGCGGGGAGCTGTTTTTT. Protein sequence: CASNLGDGGELFF.

CDR3 loop: CASSLVVAGAYNEQFF. DNA for the CDR3: TGTGCCAGCAGCTTAGTGGTAGCGGGGGCTTACAATGAGCAGTTCTTC. This rearrangement joins TRBV11-2 to TRBJ2-1; 9 bases are a match to TRBD2. Germline V gives CDR1 SGHAT, CDR2 FQNNGV. This CDR3 spans 16 amino acids. The trim removed 1 base at V and 4 bases at J, leaving 5 bases unmatched.

The genes are TRBV19 and TRBJ1-2; tentatively, D is TRBD1 (6 bases). Trimming removed 6 bases at V and 4 bases at J, with 12 bases between. The germline V gene encodes CDR1 LNHDA and CDR2 SQIVND (reference sequence). The CDR3 length is 13 residues. The CDR3 DNA follows: TGTGCCAGTAGGAAAGACAGGTCCTATGGCTACACCTTC. Translating it yields CASRKDRSYGYTF.

The chain is built from TRBV7-6 and TRBJ2-2; 9 nucleotides line up with TRBD2. The germline V gene has CDR1 SGHVS and CDR2 FNYEAQ. Trimming took 5 bases from V and 0 from J; bases not matched to a gene: 7. This CDR3 region has 17 residues. In DNA, the CDR3 is TGTGCCAGCAGCCCGACTAGCGGAACCGCGAACACCGGGGAGCTGTTTTTT. This sequence encodes CASSPTSGTANTGELFF.

The chain uses TRBV19 and TRBJ1-2, with D hard to call. V was cut by 5 bases and J by 4 bases, with 14 bases left in between. The CDR3 loop spans 14 amino acids. Germline-derived CDR1 and CDR2 are LNHDA and SQIVND (reference sequence). The CDR3 sequence: CASSPSTSAYGYTF. In DNA, the CDR3 is TGTGCCAGTAGTCCATCAACTTCGGCCTATGGCTACACCTTC.

V and J are TRBV27 and TRBJ2-7, with TRBD2 identical over 13 bases. The junction had 4 bases not matched to a gene; V was cut back by 5 bases and J by 6 bases. In germline, CDR1 is MNHEY, CDR2 SMNVEV (reference sequence). This CDR3 spans 14 amino acids. CDR3 DNA: TGTGCCAGCAGTGGGACTAGCGGGAAGGCCGAGCAGTACTTC. It specifies CASSGTSGKAEQYF.

The rearrangement uses TRBV9 and TRBJ1-3; 7 bases line up with TRBD1. V lost 0 bases, J lost 3 bases, and 3 bases stayed unmatched. In germline, CDR1 is SGDLS, CDR2 YYNGEE. CDR3 size: 15 residues. The CDR3 DNA reads TGTGCCAGCAGCGTAGAGGGGGCGCGTGGAAACACCATATATTTT. Amino acids: CASSVEGARGNTIYF.

The rearrangement links TRBV27 to TRBJ1-1; tentatively, D is TRBD1 (5 bases). CDR1 and CDR2 from the germline V gene are MNHEY and SMNVEV (reference sequence). Trimming removed 5 bases from V and 5 bases from J, with 15 bases in between. The CDR3 runs to 14 residues. In DNA, the CDR3 is TGTGCCAGCAGTAGCTTAACGCAGGGAACTGAAGCTTTCTTT. Residues: CASSSLTQGTEAFF.

The chain employs TRBV6-1 and TRBJ2-7, with 8 bases lining up with TRBD1. The CDR3 is 13 amino acids. Trimming cost V 7 bases and J 7 bases; bases outside gene matches: 9. Looked up from germline, CDR1 is MNHNS and CDR2 is SASEGT. The CDR3 coding sequence is TGTGCCAGCAACGACAGGGGTATATGGGAGCAGTACTTC. Translated: CASNDRGIWEQYF.

Note on this clone: Germline and junction disagree at one end, which may indicate a read error. The rearrangement links TRBV27 to TRBJ1-5; maybe TRBD1 (5 bases). The germline V gene encodes CDR1 MNHEY and CDR2 SMNVEV (reference sequence). The CDR3 is 14 amino acids. CDR3 in DNA: TGTGTCAGCAGTCCAGGGACGTTTGGGCAGCCCCAGCATTTT. Translated: CVSSPGTFGQPQHF.

The chain is built from TRBV27 and TRBJ2-5; possibly TRBD1 for D (5 bases). The CDR3 covers 14 residues. Between the trimmed V and J ends, which lost 0 bases and 5 bases, there was a span of 10 bases. Germline lookup yields CDR1 MNHEY and CDR2 SMNVEV (reference sequence). Written as DNA, the CDR3 is TGTGCCAGCAGTTTATCAGGGGATTGGGAGACCCAGTACTTC. Translating gives CASSLSGDWETQYF.

V gene TRBV6-1 combines with J gene TRBJ2-7; 12 nucleotides line up with TRBD2. The CDR3 totals 17 residues. The germline CDR1 and CDR2 sequences are MNHNS and SASEGT. Losses at the gene ends were 4 bases for V and 0 bases for J; bases not matched to a gene: 7. Here the CDR3 reads CASSGTSGNPPSYEQYF. The DNA of the CDR3 is TGTGCCAGCAGTGGGACTAGCGGGAACCCCCCCTCCTACGAGCAGTACTTC.

The chain couples TRBV18 to TRBJ1-6; 7 positions match TRBD1. This CDR3 contains 18 residues. V trimming: 3 bases; J trimming: 10 bases; junction bases outside the gene matches: 18. CDR1 is KGHSH, CDR2 LQKENI, per germline. The CDR3 nucleotides are TGTGCCAGCTCACCGCTTACCGACAGGGCCGAAGAAAGCTCACCCCTCCACTTT. It translates to CASSPLTDRAEESSPLHF.

This rearrangement joins TRBV18 to TRBJ2-2; TRBD2 matches 7 bases. The V and J ends lost 6 bases and 2 bases, in that order; junction bases with no gene match: 15. Germline V gene sequence: CDR1 KGHSH, CDR2 LQKENI. The CDR3 extends over 18 amino acids. This CDR3 is CASSPRGGGSRNTGELFF. As DNA, the CDR3 is TGTGCCAGCTCGCCCCGGGGTGGCGGGAGCCGTAACACCGGGGAGCTGTTTTTT.